This T cell receptor (beta chain) was documented in a study of T cells expressing NK-cell markers. The CDR3 extends over 15 amino acids. Scientists made TCR beta cDNA using 5'RACE template switching with UMIs. TCRdb reanalyzed the 5' RACE reads, giving one entry per CDR3 protein sequence and no DNA. This table holds 500,000 to 700,000 distinct CDR3 sequences. This sequence was found in a man aged 18 to 29 in good health. Sequencing input: blood T cells: a sorted CD56 or NKG2C T cell subset, CD4+ or CD8+ T cells, or bulk PBMC T cells (not recorded which). The rearrangement joins TRBV12-3 or TRBV12-4 to TRBJ2-5. The CDR3 sequence is CASSLEGRAQETQYF.